These 9 T cell receptor beta chains were sequenced from one sample in a study of shared clonotypes between healthy human individuals. This table comes from immunoSEQ multiplex PCR, and its TCRdb copy is limited to in-frame clones, with some not included. The sample has fewer than 850,000 clones; around 96% are singletons. Naive-designated CD8 cells lacked CD45RO, were positively enriched for CCR7, and omitted terminally differentiated effector memory CD45RA+ cells. The sample was naive CD8+ T cells sorted from blood. The receptors shown here come from a man younger than 45 in good health.

This chain joins TRBV5-1 and TRBJ2-7; 10 bases line up with TRBD2. This CDR3 contains 15 residues. The germline gives CDR1 SGHRS, CDR2 YFSETQ. J gave up 3 bases and V 1 base, and 4 bases lay outside the gene matches. This chain's CDR3 is CASSLFPSGSYEQYF. The DNA of the CDR3 is TGCGCCAGCAGCTTGTTTCCTAGCGGGAGCTACGAGCAGTACTTC.

The chain is built from TRBV27 and TRBJ2-1, with D possibly called TRBD1 or TRBD2 (5 bases each). The CDR3 contains 18 residues. Germline V gives CDR1 MNHEY, CDR2 SMNVEV (reference sequence). V shed 0 bases and J shed 0 bases, with 15 bases lying between them. The CDR3 nucleotides read TGTGCCAGCAGTTTATCGATCGCCGAGGGGAGCTCCTACAATGAGCAGTTCTTC. It is translated as CASSLSIAEGSSYNEQFF.

This clone has only one observation. The chain links TRBV7-9 to TRBJ2-1; D remains ambiguous. Germline CDR1 is SEHNR and CDR2 is FQNEAQ (reference sequence). This CDR3 comprises 11 residues. The V end was cut by 4 bases, the J end by 10 bases, with 8 bases between. CDR3: CASSSAREQFF. CDR3 in DNA: TGTGCCAGCAGCTCCGCCCGAGAGCAGTTCTTC.

The genes are TRBV5-4 and TRBJ1-1; D perhaps matches TRBD1 (5 bases). Looked up from germline, CDR1 is SGHNT and CDR2 is YYREEE (reference sequence). With 4 bases removed from V and 5 bases from J, the gap between germline ends came to 24 bases. This CDR3 spans 17 amino acids. The CDR3 DNA follows: TGTGCCAGCAGCCACCGTTTGGGGCGCCGGAGGATGACTGAAGCTTTCTTT. Protein: CASSHRLGRRRMTEAFF.

The chain carries TRBV6-1 and TRBJ2-1; D may be TRBD1 or TRBD2 (5 bases each). Germline V gives CDR1 MNHNS, CDR2 SASEGT. Trimming shortened V by 8 bases and J by 5 bases, and 16 bases separated the two germline ends. This CDR3 has 14 residues. The CDR3 reads CASVGEGWDNEQFF. For the CDR3, the DNA is TGTGCCAGCGTGGGGGAAGGGTGGGACAATGAGCAGTTCTTC.

This chain joins TRBV7-2 and TRBJ2-1, with no clear D. This CDR3 region has 13 residues. V dropped 3 bases and J dropped 9 bases, with 12 bases sitting between them. Germline V gives CDR1 SGHTA, CDR2 FQGNSA. CDR3 nucleotide sequence: TGTGCCAGCAGCTTTAGTGGGTCTCGTGAGCAGTTCTTC. This translates into CASSFSGSREQFF.

A word on this clone: The same CDR3 arises from other DNA sequences in this sample as well. The rearrangement links TRBV27 to TRBJ2-7; perhaps TRBD2 as D (7 bases). This CDR3 is 14 amino acids long. The V gene's germline CDR1 is MNHEY and CDR2 SMNVEV (reference sequence). V lost 3 bases to trimming and J lost 2 bases, with 11 bases between them. CDR3 nucleotide sequence: TGTGCCAGCAGTTTCGCCGGGGGGCCCTACGAGCAGTACTTC. It encodes CASSFAGGPYEQYF.

The chain has TRBV7-6 and TRBJ2-7; 8 bases agree with TRBD1. V gave up 4 bases and J gave up 4 bases; unmatched junction bases: 9. CDR1 and CDR2 from the germline V gene are SGHVS and FNYEAQ. The length of the CDR3 is 15 residues. The CDR3 sequence: CASSSGTTGEYEQYF. CDR3 in DNA: TGTGCCAGCAGCTCGGGAACGACAGGGGAGTACGAGCAGTACTTC.

This chain joins TRBV10-3 and TRBJ2-1; D not resolved. V was trimmed by 4 bases and J by 9 bases, leaving 13 bases between them. Germline V gene data show CDR1 as ENHRY and CDR2 as SYGVKD. This CDR3 region has 13 residues. The CDR3 region is CAISGEGPSEQFF. CDR3 sequence (DNA): TGTGCCATCAGTGGCGAAGGCCCCTCTGAGCAGTTCTTC.